These 16 T cell receptor beta chains were sequenced from one sample in a study of vaccination and CD4 T cells after COVID-19. Their cognate antigens are unknown. Treatment indicated: roughly 10-day PBMC culture with coronavirus spike peptide pools or control peptides (ViraFEST assay). An Oncomine TCR Beta short-read assay was used to sequence the DNA from cultured CD4+ T cells. Using its own MiXCR run on the PCR reads, TCRdb lists one record per CDR3 protein. The repertoire consists of fewer than 5,000 distinct CDR3 sequences, with 43% occurring once and the leading ten covering approximately 54%. The sample was CD4+ T cells from blood, cultured in vitro. The source is a human donor who had recovered from COVID-19.

This chain uses TRBV5-3 with TRBJ1-3, with D hard to call. TRBV5-3 is known as an ORF, though its function is uncertain. V dropped 5 bases and J dropped 0 bases, with 21 bases sitting between them. This CDR3 is 18 amino acids long. CDR3 region: CARRYFGDPEGSGNTIYF. CDR3 coding DNA: TGTGCCAGAAGGTATTTCGGGGATCCGGAGGGCTCTGGAAACACCATATATTTT.

This chain uses TRBV7-8 with TRBJ1-6, with TRBD1 matching 7 bases. This CDR3 is 15 amino acids long. V was pared by 6 bases and J by 8 bases, with 10 bases of the junction left unmatched. Germline CDR1 SGHVS, CDR2 FQNEAQ. The CDR3 bases are TGTGCCAGCAGTAAACTCACAGGGGCGGATTCACCCCTCCACTTT. This codes for CASSKLTGADSPLHF.

Only a few counts were recorded for this clonotype. The rearrangement links TRBV7-9 to TRBJ2-7, with 8 nucleotides matching TRBD2. The CDR3 loop spans 19 amino acids. V shed 5 bases and J 3 bases; nucleotides not matched to a gene: 21. Germline CDR1 reads SEHNR; CDR2 reads FQNEAQ (reference sequence). CDR3 coding DNA: TGTGCCAGCAGCATTACTAGCGGAGGAGTTTCAAACATTGGCTACGAGCAGTACTTC. This encodes CASSITSGGVSNIGYEQYF.

V usage is TRBV18 and J usage is TRBJ1-4, with 8 bases aligning to TRBD1. The CDR3 is 16 residues long. Unmatched junction bases numbered 4, after V lost 1 base and J lost 3 bases. Germline CDR1 is KGHSH and CDR2 is LQKENI. The CDR3 here is CASSPQQTGANEKLFF. The CDR3 DNA sequence: TGTGCCAGCTCACCACAGCAGACAGGGGCTAATGAAAAACTGTTTTTT.

The gene calls are TRBV7-2 and TRBJ1-6, with D uncertain. CDR1 is SGHTA and CDR2 is FQGNSA in the germline V gene. This CDR3 contains 12 residues. The germline V and J ends were trimmed by 5 bases and 7 bases, with 6 bases remaining between them. The CDR3: CASSIVNSPLHF. CDR3 DNA sequence: TGTGCCAGCAGCATAGTAAATTCACCCCTCCACTTT.

V and J are TRBV20-1 and TRBJ1-5; D uncertain. The germline CDR1 and CDR2 sequences are DFQATT and SNEGSKA (reference sequence). The V end lost 6 bases, the J end lost 0 bases, and 12 bases lay between the germline ends. The CDR3 loop spans 14 amino acids. CDR3 in amino acids: CSATRVNSNQPQHF. The CDR3 nucleotides are TGCAGTGCAACGAGGGTTAATAGCAATCAGCCCCAGCATTTT.

In this sample, this clonotype turned up a few times. The gene calls are TRBV7-2 and TRBJ2-1; D gene uncertain. CDR3 size: 11 residues. Trimming pared 3 bases from V and 6 bases from J, leaving 3 bases between. Germline CDR1 is SGHTA and CDR2 is FQGNSA. CDR3 in amino acids: CASSFPNEQFF. CDR3 coding DNA: TGTGCCAGCAGCTTTCCCAATGAGCAGTTCTTC.

In this sample, this clonotype turned up a few times. V is TRBV20-1 and J is TRBJ2-3; 9 bases line up with TRBD2. Germline values: CDR1 DFQATT, CDR2 SNEGSKA (reference sequence). Trimming removed 5 bases from V and 6 bases from J; junction bases left unmatched: 9. The CDR3 loop spans 14 amino acids. CDR3 amino acids: CSAPSGGRGDTQYF. The CDR3 nucleotides are TGCAGTGCTCCGTCGGGCGGGAGGGGCGATACGCAGTATTTT.

The chain has TRBV20-1 and TRBJ2-1; possibly TRBD2 for D (6 bases). V gave up 1 base and J gave up 5 bases, with 12 bases separating them. Germline V gene sequence: CDR1 DFQATT, CDR2 SNEGSKA (reference sequence). The CDR3 extends over 14 amino acids. CDR3 loop: CSARAGGTHNEQFF. The CDR3 DNA follows: TGCAGTGCTAGAGCTGGCGGGACCCACAATGAGCAGTTCTTC.

Turning to this clonotype: One junction end does not reproduce the germline sequence, and a read error may be involved. The chain joins TRBV20-1 to TRBJ2-5; no clear D gene. This CDR3 has 13 residues. Germline-derived CDR1 and CDR2 are DFQATT and SNEGSKA (reference sequence). Here the CDR3 reads CSARRPAQGTQYF. The CDR3 coding sequence is TGCAGTGCTAGACGACCCGCCCAAGGGACCCAGTACTTC.

The CDR3 nucleotides are TGTGCCAGCAGCTTATTTGCATCATTCACAGATACGCAGTATTTT. Translated: CASSLFASFTDTQYF. The V call is TRBV7-8, the J call TRBJ2-3; D call uncertain. Germline V gene lookup returns CDR1 SGHVS and CDR2 FQNEAQ. The CDR3 covers 15 residues. V was clipped by 2 bases and J by 2 bases, with 11 bases between them. Full variable domain (missing parts from reference TRBV7-8 and TRBJ2-3): GAGVSQSPRYKVAKRGQDVALRCDPISGHVSLFWYQQALGQGPEFLTYFQNEAQLDKSGLPSDRFFAERPEGSVSTLKIQRTQQEDSAVYLCASSLFASFTDTQYFGPGTRLTVL.

This rearrangement joins TRBV6-1 to TRBJ2-7, with unresolved D. Trimming removed 6 bases from V and 2 bases from J, with 14 bases in between. The CDR3 consists of 14 residues. Germline loops: CDR1 MNHNS, CDR2 SASEGT. This CDR3 reads CASSLAGPPYEQYF. The CDR3 region has the DNA TGTGCCAGCAGCCTTGCCGGTCCTCCCTACGAGCAGTACTTC.

The chain links TRBV6-1 to TRBJ1-2; 7 nucleotides line up with TRBD1. Germline V gives CDR1 MNHNS, CDR2 SASEGT. There are 14 residues in the CDR3. J lost 1 base, V lost 6 bases, and 5 bases had no gene match. CDR3 nucleotides: TGTGCCAGCAGAGCCTCAGGGGGTAACTATGGCTACACCTTC. Protein sequence: CASRASGGNYGYTF.

The chain combines TRBV7-6 with TRBJ2-2; D may be TRBD1 (6 bases). Trimming left V 7 bases short and J 2 bases short, with 11 bases between. This CDR3 spans 14 amino acids. Germline-derived CDR1 and CDR2 are SGHVS and FNYEAQ. CDR3 amino acids: CASTRTANTGELFF. In DNA form, the CDR3 reads TGTGCCAGCACCAGGACAGCTAACACCGGGGAGCTGTTTTTT.

V and J are TRBV7-6 and TRBJ2-7, with D tentatively TRBD1 (6 bases). V lost 0 bases and J 0 bases, leaving 9 bases between the germline ends. This CDR3 is built from 15 residues. Germline loops: CDR1 SGHVS, CDR2 FNYEAQ. The DNA of the CDR3 is TGTGCCAGCAGCTTAGCTGTAGGGGGCTCCTACGAGCAGTACTTC. Its protein product is CASSLAVGGSYEQYF.

In DNA form, the CDR3 reads TGTGCCTGGAGCCGGGCGACGGGCAGGGGTTACTATGGCTACACCTTC. Translated, it gives CAWSRATGRGYYGYTF. The chain employs TRBV30 and TRBJ1-2, with TRBD1 as a possible D gene (6 bases). The length of the CDR3 is 16 residues. Per germline, CDR1 GTSNPN and CDR2 SVGIG (reference sequence). V was shortened by 3 bases and J by 3 bases, with 20 bases between the two germline ends.